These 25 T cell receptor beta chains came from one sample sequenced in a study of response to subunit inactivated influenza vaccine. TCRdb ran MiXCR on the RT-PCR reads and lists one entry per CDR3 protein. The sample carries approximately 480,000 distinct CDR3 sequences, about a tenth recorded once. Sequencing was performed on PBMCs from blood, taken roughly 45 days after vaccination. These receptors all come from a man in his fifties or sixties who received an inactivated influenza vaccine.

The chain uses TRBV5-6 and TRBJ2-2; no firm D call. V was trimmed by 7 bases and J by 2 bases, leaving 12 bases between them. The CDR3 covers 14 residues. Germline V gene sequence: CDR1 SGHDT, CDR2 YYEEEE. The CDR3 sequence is CASAPGTNTGELFF. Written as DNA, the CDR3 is TGTGCCAGCGCCCCCGGAACCAACACCGGGGAGCTGTTTTTT.

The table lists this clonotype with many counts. The CDR3 here is CASRRTGANYGYTF. In DNA, the CDR3 is TGTGCCAGCAGACGGACCGGAGCTAACTATGGCTACACCTTC. The chain joins TRBV5-5 to TRBJ1-2; D is uncertain. Germline V lookup: CDR1 SGHKS, CDR2 YYEKEE (reference sequence). Deletions cut 5 bases from V and 0 bases from J, with 11 bases between. The CDR3 runs to 14 residues.

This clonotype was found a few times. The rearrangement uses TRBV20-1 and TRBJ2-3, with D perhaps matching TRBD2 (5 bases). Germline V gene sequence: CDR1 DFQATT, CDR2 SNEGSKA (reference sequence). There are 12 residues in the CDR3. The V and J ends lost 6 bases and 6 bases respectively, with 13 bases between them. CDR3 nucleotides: TGCAGTGCCGGGAAGGAAGGGGATACGCAGTATTTT. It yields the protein CSAGKEGDTQYF.

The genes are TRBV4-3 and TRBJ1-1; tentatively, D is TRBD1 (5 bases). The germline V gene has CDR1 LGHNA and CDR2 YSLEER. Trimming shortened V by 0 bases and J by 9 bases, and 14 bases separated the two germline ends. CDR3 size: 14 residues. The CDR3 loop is CASSQDTGGPKAFF. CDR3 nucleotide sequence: TGCGCCAGCAGCCAAGATACCGGGGGACCGAAAGCTTTCTTT.

The CDR3 DNA sequence: TGCGCCAGCAGAGTTACAGAATTCTCCTACGAGCAGTACTTC. Protein sequence: CASRVTEFSYEQYF. This chain connects TRBV5-1 to TRBJ2-7; D not resolved. Between the trimmed V and J ends, which lost 5 bases and 0 bases, there was a span of 12 bases. Germline V CDR1 and CDR2: SGHRS, YFSETQ. The CDR3 is made up of 14 amino acids.

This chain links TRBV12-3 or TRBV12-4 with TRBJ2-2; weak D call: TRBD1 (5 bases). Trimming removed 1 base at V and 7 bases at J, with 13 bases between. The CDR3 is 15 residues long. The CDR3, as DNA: TGTGCCAGCAGTTTAGGACAGATCCAGGTCGGGGAGCTGTTTTTT. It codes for CASSLGQIQVGELFF.

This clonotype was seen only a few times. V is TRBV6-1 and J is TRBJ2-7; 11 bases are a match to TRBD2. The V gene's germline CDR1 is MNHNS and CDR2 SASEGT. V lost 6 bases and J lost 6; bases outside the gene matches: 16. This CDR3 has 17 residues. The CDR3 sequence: CASSHGGLAAPSGEQYF. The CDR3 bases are TGTGCCAGCAGCCACGGGGGACTAGCGGCCCCTTCGGGCGAGCAGTACTTC.

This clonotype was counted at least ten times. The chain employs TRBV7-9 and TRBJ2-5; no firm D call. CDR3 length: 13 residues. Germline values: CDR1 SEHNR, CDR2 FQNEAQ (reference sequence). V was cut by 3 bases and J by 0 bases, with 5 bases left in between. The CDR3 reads CASSFSHQETQYF. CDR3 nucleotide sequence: TGTGCCAGCAGCTTCTCTCACCAAGAGACCCAGTACTTC.

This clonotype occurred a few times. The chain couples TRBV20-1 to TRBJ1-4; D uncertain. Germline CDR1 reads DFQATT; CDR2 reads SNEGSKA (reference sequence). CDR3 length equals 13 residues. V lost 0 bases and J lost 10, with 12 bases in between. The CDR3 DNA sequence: TGCAGTGCTAGAGATGGGTTTGGCGGAAAACTGTTTTTT. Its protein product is CSARDGFGGKLFF.

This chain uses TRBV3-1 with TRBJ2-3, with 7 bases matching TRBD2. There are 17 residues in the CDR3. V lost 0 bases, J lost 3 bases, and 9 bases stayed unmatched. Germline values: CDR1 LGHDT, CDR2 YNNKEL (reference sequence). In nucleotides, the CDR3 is TGTGCCAGCAGCCAAGATCCGGCGATGGGGGGGACAGATACGCAGTATTTT. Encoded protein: CASSQDPAMGGTDTQYF.

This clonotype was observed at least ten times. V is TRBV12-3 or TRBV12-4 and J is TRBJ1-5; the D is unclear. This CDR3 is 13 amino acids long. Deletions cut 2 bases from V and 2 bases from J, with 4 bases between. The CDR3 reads CASSLTRNQPQHF. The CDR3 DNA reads TGTGCCAGCAGTTTAACTCGCAATCAGCCCCAGCATTTT.

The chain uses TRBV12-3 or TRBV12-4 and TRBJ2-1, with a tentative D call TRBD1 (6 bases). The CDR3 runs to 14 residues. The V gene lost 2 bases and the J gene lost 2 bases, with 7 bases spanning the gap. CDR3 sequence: CASSLWTAYNEQFF. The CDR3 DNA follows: TGTGCCAGCAGTTTATGGACAGCCTACAATGAGCAGTTCTTC.

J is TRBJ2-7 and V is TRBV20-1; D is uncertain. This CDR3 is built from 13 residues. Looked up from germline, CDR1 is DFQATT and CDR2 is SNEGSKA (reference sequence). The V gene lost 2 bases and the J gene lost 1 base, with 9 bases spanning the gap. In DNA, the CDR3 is TGCAGTGCTAGACCCCGTGTATCCTACGAGCAGTACTTC. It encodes CSARPRVSYEQYF.

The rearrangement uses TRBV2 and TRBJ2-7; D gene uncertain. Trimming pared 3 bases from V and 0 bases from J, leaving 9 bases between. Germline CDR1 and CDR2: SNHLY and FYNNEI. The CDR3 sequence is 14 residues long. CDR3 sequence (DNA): TGTGCCAGCAGTGAGGAGTCGAGCTCCTACGAGCAGTACTTC. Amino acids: CASSEESSSYEQYF.

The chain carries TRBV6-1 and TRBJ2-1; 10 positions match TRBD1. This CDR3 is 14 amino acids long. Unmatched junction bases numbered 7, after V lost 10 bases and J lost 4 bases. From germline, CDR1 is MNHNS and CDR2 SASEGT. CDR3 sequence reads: CATLTDRGYNEQFF. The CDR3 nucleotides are TGTGCCACCCTAACGGACAGGGGGTACAATGAGCAGTTCTTC.

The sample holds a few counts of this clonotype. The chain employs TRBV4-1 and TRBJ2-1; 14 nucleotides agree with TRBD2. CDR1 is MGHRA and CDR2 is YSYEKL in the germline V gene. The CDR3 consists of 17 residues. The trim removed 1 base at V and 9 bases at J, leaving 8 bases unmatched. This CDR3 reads CASSQAGGLAGVGEQFF. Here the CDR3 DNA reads TGCGCCAGCAGCCAAGCGGGGGGACTAGCGGGAGTGGGTGAGCAGTTCTTC.

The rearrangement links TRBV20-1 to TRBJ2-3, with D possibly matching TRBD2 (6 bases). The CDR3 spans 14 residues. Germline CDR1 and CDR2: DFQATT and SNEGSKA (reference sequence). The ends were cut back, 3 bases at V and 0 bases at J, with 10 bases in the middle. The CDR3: CSASRRASTDTQYF. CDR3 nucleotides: TGCAGTGCTAGTAGGAGGGCTAGCACAGATACGCAGTATTTT.

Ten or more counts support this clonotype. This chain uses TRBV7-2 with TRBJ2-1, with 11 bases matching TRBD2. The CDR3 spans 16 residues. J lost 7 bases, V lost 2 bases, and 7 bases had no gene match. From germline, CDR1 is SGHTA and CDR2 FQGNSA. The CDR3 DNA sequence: TGTGCCAGCAGCTTAATAGCGGGGGGGCCTTTGAATGAGCAGTTCTTC. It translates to CASSLIAGGPLNEQFF. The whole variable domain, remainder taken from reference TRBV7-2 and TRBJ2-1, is GAGVSQSPSNKVTEKGKDVELRCDPISGHTALYWYRQSLGQGLEFLIYFQGNSAPDKSGLPSDRFSAERTGGSVSTLTIQRTQQEDSAVYLCASSLIAGGPLNEQFFGPGTRLTVL.

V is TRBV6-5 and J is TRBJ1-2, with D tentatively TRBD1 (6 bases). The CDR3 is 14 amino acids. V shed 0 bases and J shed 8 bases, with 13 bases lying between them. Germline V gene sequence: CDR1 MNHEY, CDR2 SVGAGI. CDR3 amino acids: CASSYSRQGNGYTF. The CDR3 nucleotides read TGTGCCAGCAGTTACTCACGGCAGGGGAACGGCTACACCTTC.

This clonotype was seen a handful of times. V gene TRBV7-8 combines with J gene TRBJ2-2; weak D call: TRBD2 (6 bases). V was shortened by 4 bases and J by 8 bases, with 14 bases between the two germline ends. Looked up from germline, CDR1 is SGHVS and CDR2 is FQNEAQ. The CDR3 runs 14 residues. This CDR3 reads CASSSLEGRGELFF. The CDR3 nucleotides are TGTGCCAGCAGCTCATTAGAGGGGAGGGGGGAGCTGTTTTTT. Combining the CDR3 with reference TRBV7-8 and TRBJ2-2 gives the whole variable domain GAGVSQSPRYKVAKRGQDVALRCDPISGHVSLFWYQQALGQGPEFLTYFQNEAQLDKSGLPSDRFFAERPEGSVSTLKIQRTQQEDSAVYLCASSSLEGRGELFFGEGSRLTVL.

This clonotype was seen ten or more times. In DNA, the CDR3 is TGTGCCATCAACCAGGACAGGGACACTGAAGCTTTCTTT. Translated, it gives CAINQDRDTEAFF. This chain joins TRBV10-3 and TRBJ1-1, with 8 bases lining up with TRBD1. J was trimmed by 3 bases and V by 7 bases; bases with no gene match: 4. Germline-derived CDR1 and CDR2 are ENHRY and SYGVKD. The CDR3 sequence is 13 residues long.

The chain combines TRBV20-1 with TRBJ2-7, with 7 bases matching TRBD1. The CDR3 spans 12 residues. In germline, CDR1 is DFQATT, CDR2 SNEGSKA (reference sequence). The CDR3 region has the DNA TGCAGCGCGGACAGGTACTCCTACGAGCAGTACTTC. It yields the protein CSADRYSYEQYF.

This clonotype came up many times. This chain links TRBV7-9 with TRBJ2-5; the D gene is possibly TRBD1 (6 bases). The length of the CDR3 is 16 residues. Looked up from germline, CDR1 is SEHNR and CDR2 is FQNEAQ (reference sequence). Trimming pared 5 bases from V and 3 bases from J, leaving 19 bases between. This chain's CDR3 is CASSRMGAGEEETQYF. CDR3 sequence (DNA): TGTGCCAGCAGCAGGATGGGGGCAGGGGAAGAAGAGACCCAGTACTTC.

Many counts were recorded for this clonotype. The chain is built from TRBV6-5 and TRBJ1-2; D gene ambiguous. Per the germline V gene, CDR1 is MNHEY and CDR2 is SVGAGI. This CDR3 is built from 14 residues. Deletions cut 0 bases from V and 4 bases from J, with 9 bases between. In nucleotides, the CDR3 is TGTGCCAGCAGTTACTCGGGAGGGATCTATGGCTACACCTTC. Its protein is CASSYSGGIYGYTF.

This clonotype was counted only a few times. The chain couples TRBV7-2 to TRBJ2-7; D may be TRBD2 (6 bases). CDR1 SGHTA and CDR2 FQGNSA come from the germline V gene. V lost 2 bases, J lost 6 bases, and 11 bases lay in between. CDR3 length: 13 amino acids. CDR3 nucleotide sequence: TGTGCCAGCAGCTTAACGGGGAGGAGCGAGCAGTACTTC. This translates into CASSLTGRSEQYF.